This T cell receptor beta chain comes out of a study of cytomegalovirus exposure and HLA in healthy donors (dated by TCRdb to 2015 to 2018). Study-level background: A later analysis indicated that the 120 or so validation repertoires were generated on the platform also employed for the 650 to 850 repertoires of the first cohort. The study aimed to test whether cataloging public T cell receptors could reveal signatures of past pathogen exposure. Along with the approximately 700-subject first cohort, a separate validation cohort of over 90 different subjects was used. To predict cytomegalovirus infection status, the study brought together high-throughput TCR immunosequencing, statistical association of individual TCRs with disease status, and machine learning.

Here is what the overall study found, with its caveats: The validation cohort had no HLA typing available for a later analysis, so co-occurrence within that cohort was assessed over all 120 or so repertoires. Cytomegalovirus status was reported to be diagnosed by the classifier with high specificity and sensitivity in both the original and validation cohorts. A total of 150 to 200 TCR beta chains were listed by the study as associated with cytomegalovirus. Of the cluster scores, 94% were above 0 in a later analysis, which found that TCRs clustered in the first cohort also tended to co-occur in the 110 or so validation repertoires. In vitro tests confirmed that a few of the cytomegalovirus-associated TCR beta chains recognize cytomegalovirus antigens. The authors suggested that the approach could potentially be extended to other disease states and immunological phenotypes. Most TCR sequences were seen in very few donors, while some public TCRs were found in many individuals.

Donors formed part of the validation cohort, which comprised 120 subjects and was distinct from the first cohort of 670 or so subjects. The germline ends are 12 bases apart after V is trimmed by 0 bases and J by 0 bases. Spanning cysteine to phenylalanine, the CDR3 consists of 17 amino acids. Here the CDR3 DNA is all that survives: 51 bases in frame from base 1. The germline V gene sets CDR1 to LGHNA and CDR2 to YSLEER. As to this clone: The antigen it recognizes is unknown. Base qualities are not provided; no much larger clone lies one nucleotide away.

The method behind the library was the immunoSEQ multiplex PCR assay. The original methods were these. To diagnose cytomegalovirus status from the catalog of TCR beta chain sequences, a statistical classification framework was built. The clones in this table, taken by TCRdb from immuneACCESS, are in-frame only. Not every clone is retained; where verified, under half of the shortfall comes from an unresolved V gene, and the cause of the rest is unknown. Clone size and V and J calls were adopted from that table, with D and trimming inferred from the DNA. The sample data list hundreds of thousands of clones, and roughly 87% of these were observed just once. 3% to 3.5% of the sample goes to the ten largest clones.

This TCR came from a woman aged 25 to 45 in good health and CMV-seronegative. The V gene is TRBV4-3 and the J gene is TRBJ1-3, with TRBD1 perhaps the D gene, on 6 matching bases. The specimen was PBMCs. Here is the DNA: TGCGCCAGCAGCCAAGATCGTGGGGGCCTCTCTGGAAACACCATATATTTT. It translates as CASSQDRGGLSGNTIYF.